These T cell receptor beta chains were read from a single sample in a study of shared clonotypes between healthy human individuals. Repertoires were generated with immunoSEQ multiplex PCR, while TCRdb's copy carries only in-frame clones and drops some. Of roughly 2 million clones detected, over 85% appear once; the ten largest clones hold 0.1% to 0.15%. Sequencing used naive CD4+ T cells sorted from blood. The receptors come from a man aged 18-30 years in good health. The CDR3 runs from the conserved cysteine through the conserved F or W. D genes are given only for firm matches. Size is stated for part of the rows, as once, few or many counts, or as a class when the clone is expanded.

>-|TRBJ2-5|-|TRBV6-1|13
CASSEDTQETQYF
TGTGCCAGCAGTGAGGACACCCAAGAGACCCAGTACTTC
>-|TRBJ2-1|-|TRBV30|12
CAWRATELEQFF
TGTGCCTGGAGAGCTACAGAACTTGAGCAGTTCTTC
>-|TRBJ2-5|-|TRBV18|16
CASSPRRGDLQETQYF
TGTGCCAGCTCACCGCGCAGGGGGGATCTCCAAGAGACCCAGTACTTC
>-|TRBJ1-4|-|TRBV6-1|15
CASSGGGVINEKLFF
TGTGCCAGCAGTGGAGGGGGGGTTATTAATGAAAAACTGTTTTTT
>-|TRBJ1-2|-|TRBV6-1|13
CASSLRGVYGYTF
TGTGCCAGCTCTCTGAGGGGGGTCTATGGCTACACCTTC
>-|TRBJ1-2|TRBD1|TRBV2|13
CASSVQGDYGYTF
TGTGCCAGCAGTGTACAGGGGGACTATGGCTACACCTTC
>-|TRBJ1-5|-|TRBV27|17
CASSPVLGARGNQPQHF
TGTGCCAGCAGTCCTGTTTTGGGAGCTAGGGGAAATCAGCCCCAGCATTTT
>-|TRBJ1-6|-|TRBV28|14
CATIRQGYNSPLHF
TGTGCCACCATCAGGCAAGGGTATAATTCACCCCTCCACTTT
>-|TRBJ2-7|-|TRBV19|16
CASSIPVGQGHYEQYF
TGTGCCAGTAGTATACCAGTGGGGCAGGGGCACTACGAGCAGTACTTC
>-|TRBJ2-1|TRBD2|TRBV18|17
CASSRILAGGVDNEQFF
TGTGCCAGCTCACGTATACTAGCGGGAGGTGTAGATAATGAGCAGTTCTTC
>few|TRBJ1-2|-|TRBV6-6|13
CASSQDKAYGYTF
TGTGCCAGCAGTCAGGACAAAGCCTATGGCTACACCTTC
>-|TRBJ1-1|-|TRBV5-1|13
CASSLLFDTEAFF
TGCGCCAGCAGCTTGCTTTTCGACACTGAAGCTTTCTTT
>-|TRBJ2-1|-|TRBV5-4|12
CASRVGDNEQFF
TGTGCCAGCAGGGTGGGGGACAATGAGCAGTTCTTC
>-|TRBJ2-1|-|TRBV6-5|15
CASSYSKAGHNEQFF
TGTGCCAGCAGTTACTCGAAAGCAGGCCACAATGAGCAGTTCTTC
>-|TRBJ2-3|TRBD2|TRBV5-6|19
CASSIGTSGRVLGTDTQYF
TGTGCCAGCAGCATCGGGACTAGCGGGAGGGTCTTAGGCACAGATACGCAGTATTTT
>-|TRBJ1-2|-|TRBV7-9|14
CASSLWTVDYGYTF
TGTGCCAGCAGCTTATGGACCGTAGACTATGGCTACACCTTC
>-|TRBJ2-5|-|TRBV20-1|10
CSAGAETQYF
TGCAGTGCCGGGGCGGAGACCCAGTACTTC
>-|TRBJ2-7|-|TRBV5-1|14
CASSQVQNTYEQYF
TGCGCCAGCAGCCAGGTCCAGAATACCTACGAGCAGTACTTC
>once|TRBJ2-1|TRBD2|TRBV25-1|13
CASSSAGGIGQFF
TGTGCCAGCAGTTCTGCGGGGGGGATAGGGCAGTTCTTC
>-|TRBJ2-7|TRBD1|TRBV6-1|11
CASSGVGQRHF
TGTGCCAGCAGTGGGGTGGGACAGCGACACTTC
>-|TRBJ2-1|TRBD2|TRBV6-1|16
CASSGLRGSSYNEQFF
TGTGCCAGCAGTGGCCTGCGGGGGAGCTCCTACAATGAGCAGTTCTTC
>-|TRBJ1-1|-|TRBV10-1|15
CASSESAGMNTEAFF
TGCGCCAGCAGTGAGTCCGCTGGGATGAACACTGAAGCTTTCTTT
>-|TRBJ2-5|-|TRBV2|14
CASTNRNDQETQYF
TGTGCCAGCACCAATCGCAACGACCAAGAGACCCAGTACTTC
>-|TRBJ2-7|-|TRBV6-5|11
CASRDSYEQYF
TGTGCCAGCAGGGACTCCTACGAGCAGTACTTC
>-|TRBJ1-1|-|TRBV11-2|12
CASSWRGTEAFF
TGTGCCAGCAGCTGGAGAGGGACTGAAGCTTTCTTT
>-|TRBJ1-1|-|TRBV9|14
CASSVANWGTEAFF
TGTGCCAGCAGCGTAGCCAACTGGGGCACTGAAGCTTTCTTT
>-|TRBJ2-5|-|TRBV5-4|16
CASSSPRRDRQETQYF
TGTGCCAGCAGCTCCCCTCGTAGGGACCGGCAAGAGACCCAGTACTTC
>once|TRBJ2-2|TRBD2|TRBV5-1|15
CASSGTSAWIGELFF
TGCGCCAGCAGCGGCACTAGCGCGTGGATTGGGGAGCTGTTTTTT
>-|TRBJ2-3|-|TRBV4-3|15
CASSQDTGPTDTQYF
TGCGCCAGCAGCCAAGATACGGGGCCCACAGATACGCAGTATTTT
>-|TRBJ2-2|-|TRBV18|16
CASSPQGSLNTGELFF
TGTGCCAGCTCACCACAGGGGAGCCTGAACACCGGGGAGCTGTTTTTT
>-|TRBJ2-1|TRBD2|TRBV25-1|16
CASSVDSGPSYNEQFF
TGTGCCAGCAGTGTTGATAGCGGGCCGTCCTACAATGAGCAGTTCTTC
>-|TRBJ2-7|-|TRBV2|13
CARGSSSSYEQYF
TGTGCCAGGGGGAGCTCAAGCTCCTACGAGCAGTACTTC
>-|TRBJ1-5|-|TRBV9|15
CASSPRGTIDQPQHF
TGTGCCAGCAGCCCGAGAGGGACGATTGATCAGCCCCAGCATTTT
>-|TRBJ1-2|TRBD1|TRBV28|15
CASSHGTGPRGGYTF
TGTGCCAGCAGTCACGGGACAGGCCCAAGGGGTGGCTACACCTTC
>-|TRBJ2-5|-|TRBV5-1|16
CASSSPGRGHQETQYF
TGCGCCAGCAGCTCCCCCGGGCGGGGTCACCAAGAGACCCAGTACTTC
>-|TRBJ1-2|TRBD1|TRBV2|13
CASTERQGRGYTF
TGTGCCAGCACCGAAAGACAGGGTAGAGGCTACACCTTC
>-|TRBJ2-7|TRBD2|TRBV6-5|16
CASSSLAGGPPYEQYF
TGTGCCAGCAGTTCGCTAGCGGGAGGACCTCCCTACGAGCAGTACTTC
>-|TRBJ1-1|TRBD1|TRBV7-9|19
CASSPLRLTGGAGNTEAFF
TGTGCCAGCAGTCCACTGAGGCTTACAGGGGGCGCGGGGAACACTGAAGCTTTCTTT
>-|TRBJ2-4|-|TRBV5-1|17
CASSLGGDQTAKNIQYF
TGCGCCAGCAGCTTGGGGGGAGACCAAACAGCCAAAAACATTCAGTACTTC
>once|TRBJ2-5|TRBD1|TRBV5-1|19
CASSSSGGRPGQGQETQYF
TGCGCCAGCAGCTCATCGGGAGGTAGACCGGGACAGGGCCAAGAGACCCAGTACTTC
>-|TRBJ1-1|-|TRBV5-1|16
CASTLDQQGVLPEAFF
TGCGCCAGCACCCTGGACCAGCAAGGGGTTTTGCCTGAAGCTTTCTTT
>-|TRBJ1-2|-|TRBV30|12
CAWSETVYGYTF
TGTGCCTGGAGTGAGACAGTCTATGGCTACACCTTC
>once|TRBJ2-5|TRBD2|TRBV7-3|16
CASSPGLAGGWETQYF
TGTGCCAGCAGCCCAGGACTAGCGGGGGGCTGGGAGACCCAGTACTTC
>once|TRBJ2-1|TRBD2|TRBV6-5|15
CASSSLAGAQNEQFF
TGTGCCAGCAGCTCACTAGCGGGGGCACAAAATGAGCAGTTCTTC
>-|TRBJ2-7|TRBD2|TRBV6-5|13
CASRSPGRYEQYF
TGTGCCAGCAGATCACCCGGGAGGTACGAGCAGTACTTC